Below, 26 T cell receptor beta chains from the same sample are listed, as sequenced in a study of CD8 T cells in ankylosing spondylitis. TCRdb processed the 5' RACE reads anew with MiXCR; each CDR3 protein has one entry. The sample lists roughly 160,000 distinct CDR3 sequences; around a tenth were seen once. Sequenced input: blood, either unsorted or a sorted T cell fraction (not recorded which). Receptor source: a female donor with ankylosing spondylitis or in good health (not recorded which).

Ten or more counts support this clonotype. The rearrangement links TRBV28 to TRBJ1-1; D not certain. The CDR3 is 13 residues long. Germline CDR1 is MDHEN and CDR2 is SYDVKM. Between the trimmed V and J ends, which lost 3 bases and 11 bases, there was a span of 16 bases. CDR3 bases: TGTGCCAGCAGTTTCGGGTCTATCGAGGGTGCTTTCTTT. Translated, it gives CASSFGSIEGAFF.

The chain carries TRBV7-9 and TRBJ2-7, with D hard to call. CDR3 length equals 14 residues. Germline-derived CDR1 and CDR2 are SEHNR and FQNEAQ (reference sequence). V lost 2 bases and J 2 bases, leaving 10 bases between the germline ends. CDR3 residues: CASSLSEHPYEQYF. The CDR3, as DNA: TGTGCCAGCAGCTTAAGTGAGCACCCCTACGAGCAGTACTTC.

This sequence joins TRBV7-2 and TRBJ2-3; a possible D gene is TRBD1 (6 bases). The ends were cut back, 6 bases at V and 6 bases at J, with 13 bases in the middle. From germline, CDR1 is SGHTA and CDR2 FQGNSA. The CDR3 is made up of 13 amino acids. The CDR3 loop is CASRATGWDTQYF. CDR3 sequence (DNA): TGTGCCAGCAGAGCTACAGGGTGGGATACGCAGTATTTT.

This clonotype was detected ten times or more. V is TRBV6-4 and J is TRBJ2-7; perhaps TRBD1 as D (6 bases). Per the germline V gene, CDR1 is MRHNA and CDR2 is SNTAGT. This CDR3 contains 12 residues. V shed 7 bases and J shed 3 bases, with 10 bases lying between them. The CDR3 DNA follows: TGTGCCAGCACACAGGGTAACTACGAGCAGTACTTC. Translated, it gives CASTQGNYEQYF.

This clonotype has at least ten counts. This chain joins TRBV3-1 and TRBJ2-5; the match to TRBD1 covers 8 bases. CDR3 length: 15 amino acids. The V gene's germline CDR1 is LGHDT and CDR2 YNNKEL (reference sequence). The V segment lost 4 bases and the J segment 3 bases; nucleotides outside the gene matches: 7. The chain's CDR3 is CASSLDREVKETQYF. CDR3 DNA sequence: TGTGCCAGCAGCCTGGACAGGGAGGTAAAAGAGACCCAGTACTTC.

This clonotype was recorded a few times. The chain joins TRBV27 to TRBJ2-3; D gene unclear. CDR3 length: 15 residues. Trimming took off 4 bases at V and 5 bases at J, with 16 bases between the two ends. The germline V gene encodes CDR1 MNHEY and CDR2 SMNVEV (reference sequence). In DNA, the CDR3 is TGTGCCAGCAGTTCCCCTGGGGTCCTACTAGATACGCAGTATTTT. It specifies CASSSPGVLLDTQYF.

This chain joins TRBV9 and TRBJ2-3, with TRBD2 matching over 12 bases. The CDR3 loop spans 19 amino acids. Germline CDR1 and CDR2: SGDLS and YYNGEE. The junction had 10 bases not matched to a gene; V was cut back by 0 bases and J by 2 bases. The CDR3 reads CASSVGRASGRAFTDTQYF. DNA for the CDR3: TGTGCCAGCAGCGTAGGTCGGGCTAGCGGGAGGGCCTTCACAGATACGCAGTATTTT.

This sequence joins TRBV5-1 and TRBJ2-5; TRBD1 aligns across 7 bases. J lost 3 bases, V lost 0 bases, and 2 bases had no gene match. Germline V CDR1 and CDR2: SGHRS, YFSETQ. The CDR3 is made up of 14 amino acids. The CDR3 spells CASSLGQGKETQYF. Here the CDR3 DNA reads TGCGCCAGCAGCTTGGGACAGGGAAAAGAGACCCAGTACTTC.

This clonotype was recorded a few times. The CDR3 DNA reads TGTGCCATCAGTGAGTCAGGACCGCTCGGTGACACTGAAGCTTTCTTT. It codes for CAISESGPLGDTEAFF. The chain couples TRBV10-3 to TRBJ1-1, with D unresolved. The V end lost 0 bases, the J end lost 3 bases, and 14 bases lay between the germline ends. The CDR3 loop spans 16 amino acids. CDR1 and CDR2 (germline): ENHRY, SYGVKD.

This clonotype has just a few counts. This rearrangement joins TRBV7-6 to TRBJ2-1; the match to TRBD2 covers 8 bases. V shed 8 bases and J 7 bases; nucleotides not matched to a gene: 22. CDR1 and CDR2 from the germline V gene are SGHVS and FNYEAQ. This CDR3 is built from 18 residues. Here the CDR3 reads CASSSRRGGVAGLNEQFF. In nucleotides, the CDR3 is TGTGCCAGCTCTTCTAGGAGGGGAGGGGTAGCGGGACTGAATGAGCAGTTCTTC.

The V call is TRBV28, the J call TRBJ2-1; unclear D gene. The V gene lost 4 bases and the J gene lost 11 bases, with 15 bases spanning the gap. Germline CDR1 reads MDHEN; CDR2 reads SYDVKM. There are 13 residues in the CDR3. CDR3 loop: CASSSPARVQQFF. The CDR3 nucleotides read TGTGCCAGCAGTTCCCCCGCGCGAGTTCAGCAGTTCTTC.

This clonotype was observed a few times. This clone may be a read error of a much larger clone one base away. The chain joins TRBV7-9 to TRBJ2-1, with a tentative D call TRBD2 (5 bases). The V end lost 0 bases, the J end lost 5 bases, and 5 bases lay between the germline ends. Germline V gene data show CDR1 as SEHNR and CDR2 as FQNEAQ (reference sequence). The CDR3 runs 13 residues. CDR3 region: CASSLARDNEQFF. CDR3 sequence (DNA): TGTGCCAGCAGCTTAGCGCGGGACAATGAGCAGTTCTTC.

This clonotype was recorded many times. The rearrangement links TRBV12-3 or TRBV12-4 to TRBJ2-6; D is undetermined. V was pared by 1 base and J by 3 bases, with 10 bases between. The CDR3 is 16 residues long. CDR3 bases: TGTGCCAGCAGTTTAGGCTTACTGGGTGGGGCCAACGTCCTGACTTTC. As protein: CASSLGLLGGANVLTF.

The chain has TRBV27 and TRBJ2-1, with a possible D match to TRBD2 (6 bases). This CDR3 has 15 residues. V was shortened by 5 bases and J by 5 bases, with 16 bases between the two germline ends. From germline, CDR1 is MNHEY and CDR2 SMNVEV (reference sequence). The CDR3 region has the DNA TGTGCCAGCAGTGACCGGGACTCGACCCACAATGAGCAGTTCTTC. This codes for CASSDRDSTHNEQFF.

In its sample, this clonotype was seen a few times. J is TRBJ1-4 and V is TRBV27, with a possible D match to TRBD1 (5 bases). The length of the CDR3 is 12 residues. In germline, CDR1 is MNHEY, CDR2 SMNVEV (reference sequence). Here the CDR3 DNA reads TGTGTCTCCAGGGCAACTAATGAAAAACTGTTTTTT. It is translated as CVSRATNEKLFF.

Only a few counts were recorded for this clonotype. The CDR3 loop is CATSRGGSTDTQYF. In DNA form, the CDR3 reads TGTGCCACCTCCCGAGGGGGGAGCACAGATACGCAGTATTTT. V and J are TRBV27 and TRBJ2-3; D tentatively reads TRBD1 or TRBD2 (6 bases each). V lost 10 bases and J 0 bases, leaving 14 bases between the germline ends. The germline CDR1 and CDR2 sequences are MNHEY and SMNVEV (reference sequence). This CDR3 region has 14 residues.

This clonotype was seen ten or more times. The chain links TRBV7-9 to TRBJ2-1; 11 bases line up with TRBD2. The CDR3 contains 15 residues. CDR1 and CDR2 from the germline V gene are SEHNR and FQNEAQ (reference sequence). J was trimmed by 7 bases and V by 4 bases; bases with no gene match: 6. DNA for the CDR3: TGTGCCAGCAGCTACGGGACTAGCGGCTCGAATGAGCAGTTCTTC. Protein sequence: CASSYGTSGSNEQFF.

This clonotype was counted many times. The CDR3 DNA reads as TGTGCCAGCAGCGTAGGGGGGAGCTATGGCTACACCTTC. Its translation is CASSVGGSYGYTF. The chain recombines TRBV9 with TRBJ1-2, with a weak D call TRBD1 (5 bases). The CDR3 has 13 residues. CDR1 is SGDLS and CDR2 is YYNGEE in the germline V gene. Between the trimmed V and J ends, which lost 0 bases and 4 bases, there was a span of 7 bases.

This rearrangement joins TRBV4-1 to TRBJ2-1; no clear D. Trimming removed 0 bases from V and 15 bases from J, with 12 bases in between. The CDR3 is 12 residues long. Germline-derived CDR1 and CDR2 are MGHRA and YSYEKL. For the CDR3, the DNA is TGCGCCAGCAGCCAAGAGCCTCTCGGATTGTTCTTC. Residues: CASSQEPLGLFF.

This clonotype has a handful of counts. This chain joins TRBV9 and TRBJ1-1, with a possible D match to TRBD1 (6 bases). V shed 0 bases and J shed 1 base, with 16 bases lying between them. CDR1 is SGDLS, CDR2 YYNGEE, per germline. The CDR3 is 17 amino acids. CDR3 in DNA: TGTGCCAGCAGCGTAGAAGGATCTGGACAGAAGAACACTGAAGCTTTCTTT. This translates into CASSVEGSGQKNTEAFF.

This clonotype was seen a handful of times. CDR3 in DNA: TGTGCCAGCAGTTTAGGGGTCCAAACTGAAGCTTTCTTT. It encodes CASSLGVQTEAFF. The chain couples TRBV27 to TRBJ1-1; D is uncertain. This CDR3 has 13 amino acids. With 2 bases removed from V and 5 bases from J, the gap between germline ends came to 9 bases. Looked up from germline, CDR1 is MNHEY and CDR2 is SMNVEV (reference sequence).

This clonotype was recorded at least ten times. The chain couples TRBV10-3 to TRBJ2-3, with TRBD2 identical over 9 bases. The CDR3 runs 17 residues. V lost 2 bases, J lost 11 bases, and 17 bases stayed unmatched. Germline V gene sequence: CDR1 ENHRY, CDR2 SYGVKD. DNA of the CDR3: TGTGCCATCAGTGAGCCTACCGGCGGCGGGAGGGCCGGAAGGCAGTATTTT. This codes for CAISEPTGGGRAGRQYF.

This clonotype was detected a few times. The chain joins TRBV27 to TRBJ2-7; D is ambiguous. CDR3 length equals 11 residues. V was cut by 7 bases and J by 3 bases, with 7 bases left in between. CDR1 is MNHEY, CDR2 SMNVEV, per germline (reference sequence). This chain's CDR3 is CASKALYEQYF. The CDR3 nucleotides read TGTGCCAGCAAGGCCCTCTACGAGCAGTACTTC.

This clonotype was recorded at least ten times. This chain links TRBV28 with TRBJ2-1, with 12 bases identical to TRBD2. This CDR3 comprises 15 residues. The V segment lost 2 bases and the J segment 5 bases; nucleotides outside the gene matches: 1. Germline V gene data show CDR1 as MDHEN and CDR2 as SYDVKM. DNA for the CDR3: TGTGCCAGCAGTTTACTAGCGGGGGGGAACAATGAGCAGTTCTTC. Its protein product is CASSLLAGGNNEQFF.

The V and J genes are TRBV27 and TRBJ2-7, with TRBD2 matching 12 bases. Germline CDR1 MNHEY, CDR2 SMNVEV (reference sequence). V shed 5 bases and J 6 bases; nucleotides not matched to a gene: 5. The CDR3 has 14 amino acids. CDR3 DNA sequence: TGTGCCAGCAGTGCCGGACTAGCGGGAAGCGAGCAGTACTTC. Amino acids: CASSAGLAGSEQYF.

J is TRBJ1-2 and V is TRBV7-9; D is unresolved. Germline V gene data show CDR1 as SEHNR and CDR2 as FQNEAQ (reference sequence). The CDR3 covers 14 residues. The V end was cut by 5 bases, the J end by 6 bases, with 16 bases between. Written as DNA, the CDR3 is TGTGCCAGCAGCCCCTCGGGTCGGGGTAATGGCTACACCTTC. Its translation is CASSPSGRGNGYTF.